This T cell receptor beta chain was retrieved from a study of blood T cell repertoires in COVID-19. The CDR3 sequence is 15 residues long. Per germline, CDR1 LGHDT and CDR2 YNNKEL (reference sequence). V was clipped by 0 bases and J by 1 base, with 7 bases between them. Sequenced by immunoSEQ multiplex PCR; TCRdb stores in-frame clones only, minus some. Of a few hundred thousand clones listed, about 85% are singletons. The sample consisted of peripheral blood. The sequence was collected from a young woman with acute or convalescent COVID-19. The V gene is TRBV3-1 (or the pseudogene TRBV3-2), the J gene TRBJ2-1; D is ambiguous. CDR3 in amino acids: CASSQDLGSYNEQFF. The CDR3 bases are TGTGCCAGCAGCCAAGACCTAGGTTCCTACAATGAGCAGTTCTTC.